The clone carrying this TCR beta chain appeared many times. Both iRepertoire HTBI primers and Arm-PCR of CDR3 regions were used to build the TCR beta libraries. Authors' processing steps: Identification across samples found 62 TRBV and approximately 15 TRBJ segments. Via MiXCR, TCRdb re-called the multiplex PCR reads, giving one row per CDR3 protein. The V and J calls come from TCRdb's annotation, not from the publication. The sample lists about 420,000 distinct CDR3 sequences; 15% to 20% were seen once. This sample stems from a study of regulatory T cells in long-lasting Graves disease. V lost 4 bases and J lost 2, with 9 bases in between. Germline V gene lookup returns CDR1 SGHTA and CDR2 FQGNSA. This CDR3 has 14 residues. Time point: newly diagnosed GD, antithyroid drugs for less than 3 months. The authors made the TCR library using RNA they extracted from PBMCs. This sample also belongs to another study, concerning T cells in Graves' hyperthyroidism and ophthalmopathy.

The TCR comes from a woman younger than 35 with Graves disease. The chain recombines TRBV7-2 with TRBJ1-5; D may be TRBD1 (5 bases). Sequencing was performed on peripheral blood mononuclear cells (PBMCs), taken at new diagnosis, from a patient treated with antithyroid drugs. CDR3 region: CASSSLGGNQPQHF. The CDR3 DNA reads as TGTGCCAGCAGCTCCCTGGGGGGCAATCAGCCCCAGCATTTT.